This T cell receptor beta chain was found in a study of T cell responses to AZD1222 COVID-19 vaccine (dated by TCRdb to the early 2020s). Broadly, across the study: Because spike-specific TCR depth and breadth did not differ between the two schedules, AZD1222 recipients who got a second dose at roughly 4 weeks were pooled with those who got a second dose at roughly 12 weeks. A total of over 230 trial participants underwent TCR sequencing, of whom 200 to 220 had received two doses of AZD1222 and around 25 had received two doses of the MenACWY control vaccine. Trial participants were enrolled by age into 18-55, 56-69 and 70-plus year subgroups, with roughly 150, 30 and 60 TCR-sequenced participants respectively. General conclusions and limits of the study: Epitopes outside the regions mutated in the B.1.351 and B.1.1.7 variants were reportedly recognized by nearly half of the unique spike-specific TCRs. Conclusions about previously exposed vaccinees are limited, since just five to seven AZD1222 recipients were seropositive for SARS-CoV-2 at baseline. CD4 TCRs associated with the vaccine covered the entire spike protein, and the dominant responses were in regions 160-218 and 743-854. In the small 56-69-year group, the increase in depth fell short of significance, most likely because of low power. No day 14 peak-response samples were available, so repertoires were characterized only after the peak T cell response. Participants were mostly white British, with more females than males. The authors suggested clonal diversity may have been underestimated. After two AZD1222 doses, spike-specific TCR breadth and depth were significantly higher than at day 0 and than in MenACWY recipients.

CDR1 and CDR2, per the germline V gene, are SGDLS and YYNGEE. V is reduced by 4 bases and J by 5 bases, leaving a spacing of 13 bases between them. The CDR3, cysteine through phenylalanine, is 14 amino acids long. Of the read, only the CDR3 DNA is kept; its 42 bases are in frame from base 1. The sample's time point label, in plain terms: baseline before first vaccination. Vaccinee samples came from UK trials COV001 and COV002, including a single-blind randomized controlled phase 2/3 trial of AZD1222 (ChAdOx1 nCoV-19) in healthy adults. For TCRbeta chain sequencing, PBMC samples from trial participants were taken at day 0 and at day 28 after the second dose. The CDR3 regions of human TCRbeta chains were subjected to immunosequencing. In the paper's pipeline: Repertoire TCRs were matched against a reference library of SARS-CoV-2-specific TCRs generated with the MIRA antigen-specificity platform. Breadth was defined as the fraction of unique TCRs that were SARS-CoV-2-associated. Depth was defined as the fraction of total T cells that were SARS-CoV-2-associated. Using the MIRA data, every spike-specific TCR was mapped to the spike region that the TCR reacted to and assigned to either a CD4 or a CD8 class. Log10-transformed breadth and depth values were compared by one-way ANOVA with Sidak's multiple comparisons tests. This immuneACCESS table, as held by TCRdb, lists in-frame sequences with V and J called but not all clones. Of the missing ones, under half trace to an unresolved V gene in checked studies; the others have no known cause. V, J and clone size are taken as reported in that table, and D and trimming were inferred from the DNA itself. Here the sample has a few hundred thousand clones; approximately 95% occur a single time. The top ten hold roughly 0.51% of the sample.

About this clone itself: This clone's antigen is unknown. Per-base quality was not reported, and no clone a single base away is much larger than it.

The source material was peripheral blood, sampled on day 0 of AZD1222 vaccination. The receptor chain draws on TRBV9 and TRBJ1-5; D gene: possibly TRBD1, on 5 matching bases. This receptor was obtained from an adult in good health. The bases are TGTGCCAGCAGCTCTAGAGGGGTGGATCAGCCCCAGCATTTT. Translated, this is CASSSRGVDQPQHF.